This T cell receptor beta chain was observed in a study of T cells in Graves' hyperthyroidism and ophthalmopathy. Study-level findings and limits: The model predicted ophthalmopathy a median roughly six months before onset.

Enrolled ophthalmopathy patients presented with a Clinical Activity Score of at least 3, a NOSPECS grade of at least 4, and disease duration under 3 months. Diagnoses used clinical symptoms, serum thyroxine and TRAb, thyroid ultrasound and orbital computed tomography. Around 9.9 ml of fresh peripheral blood supplied the PBMCs. Using RNA transcripts as the source, TCR beta CDR3 regions were amplified. Primed by the HTBI set, a first-round RT-PCR was run on the TCR CDR3. From the multiplex PCR reads, TCRdb called clonotypes with MiXCR, one entry per CDR3 protein. The table lists roughly 550,000 distinct CDR3 sequences, roughly a sixth of them singletons. This clonotype was detected a few times. The antigen is not known. This CDR3 is built from 14 residues. Trimming cost V 8 bases and J 5 bases; bases outside gene matches: 6. Looked up from germline, CDR1 is MNHNS and CDR2 is SASEGT.

This sequence was found in a young woman with Graves' ophthalmopathy. Sequenced: blood. The chain carries TRBV6-1 and TRBJ1-5; 10 bases match TRBD1. The CDR3 reads CASQDRGEYQPQHF. CDR3 sequence (DNA): TGTGCCAGCCAGGACAGGGGGGAATATCAGCCCCAGCATTTT.